These 2 T cell receptor beta chains originate from one sample sequenced in a study of patients and donors after allogeneic stem cell transplantation. Each CDR3 protein gets one entry after TCRdb re-called the RT-PCR reads with MiXCR. Counted here are 150,000 to 200,000 distinct CDR3 sequences, less than 45% occurring once; the ten biggest clones make up 25% to 35%. Sequenced sample: blood, either unsorted or a sorted T cell fraction (not recorded which). The origin of the receptors is a human donor who was either an allogeneic HSCT recipient or a stem cell or donor lymphocyte infusion donor (not recorded which). It is not recorded whose cells these are; they may come from a transplant donor.

The rearrangement joins TRBV27 to TRBJ2-1; 11 bases are a match to TRBD2. The CDR3 has 14 amino acids. V was clipped by 3 bases and J by 8 bases; unmatched bases: 3. Germline lookup yields CDR1 MNHEY and CDR2 SMNVEV (reference sequence). CDR3: CASSFVLAGDEQFF. The CDR3, as DNA: TGTGCCAGCAGTTTCGTACTAGCGGGAGATGAGCAGTTCTTC.

The chain links TRBV24-1 to TRBJ2-1; 10 bases map to TRBD2. The germline gives CDR1 KGHDR, CDR2 SFDVKD. Trimming removed 9 bases from V and 6 bases from J; junction bases left unmatched: 7. The length of the CDR3 is 14 residues. CDR3 sequence reads: CATGASGSTNEQFF. Here the CDR3 DNA reads TGTGCCACCGGGGCTAGCGGGAGTACCAATGAGCAGTTCTTC.